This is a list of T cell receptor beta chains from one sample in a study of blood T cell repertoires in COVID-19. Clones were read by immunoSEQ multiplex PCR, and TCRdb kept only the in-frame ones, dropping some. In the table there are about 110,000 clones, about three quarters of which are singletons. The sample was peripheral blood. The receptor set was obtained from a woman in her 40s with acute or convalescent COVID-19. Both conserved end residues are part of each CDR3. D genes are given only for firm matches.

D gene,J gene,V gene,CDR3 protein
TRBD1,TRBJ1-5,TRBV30,CAWSTGVANQPQHF
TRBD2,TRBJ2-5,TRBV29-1,CSVLVGTGGETQYF
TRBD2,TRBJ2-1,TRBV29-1,CSAREGTMRNEQFF
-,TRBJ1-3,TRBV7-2,CASSLGATSGNTIYF
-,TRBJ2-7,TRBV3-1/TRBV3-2,CASSPQTSSYEQYF
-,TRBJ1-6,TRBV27,CASSLNMAYNSPLHF
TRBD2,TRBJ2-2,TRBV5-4,CASSLGLAGTSTGELFF
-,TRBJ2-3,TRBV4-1,CASRRDLSTDTQYF
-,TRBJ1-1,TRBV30,CAWSRVFLHPNTEAFF
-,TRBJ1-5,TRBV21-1,CASSEGQGKGGNQPQHF
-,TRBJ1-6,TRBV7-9,CASSRQNSPLHF
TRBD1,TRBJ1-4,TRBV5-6,CASSSRGPIFNEKLFF
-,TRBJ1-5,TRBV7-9,CASSFGDQPQHF
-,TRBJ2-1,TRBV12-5,CASGRGKGSYNEQFF
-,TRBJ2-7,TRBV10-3,CAISQGGGYEQYF
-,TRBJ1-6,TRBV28,CASKTASSYNSPLHF
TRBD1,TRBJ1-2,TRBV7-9,CASSFRGRERGYTF
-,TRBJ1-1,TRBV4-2,CASSQDAGTSTEAFF
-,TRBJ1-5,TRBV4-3,CASSQDRDEPQHF
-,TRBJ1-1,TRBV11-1,CASSLGRAEAFF
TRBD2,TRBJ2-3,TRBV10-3,CAITSGEGDTQYF
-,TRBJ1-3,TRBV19,CATKFQDSGNTIYF
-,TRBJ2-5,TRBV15,CATISPPRETQYF
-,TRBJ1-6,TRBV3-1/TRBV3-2,CASSQARDNSPLHF
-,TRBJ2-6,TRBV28,CATISGANVLTF
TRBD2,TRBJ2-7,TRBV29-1,CSVEDPTSGGDYEQYF
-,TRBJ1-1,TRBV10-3,CAISEWRRTEAFF
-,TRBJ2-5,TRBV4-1,CASSQDKSFQETQYF
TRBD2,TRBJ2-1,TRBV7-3,CASSLGLAGGYEQFF